This T cell receptor (beta chain) appears in the sequencing data of a study of sequential checkpoint blockade in melanoma. Study information: First-line arms were nivolumab then ipilimumab, or the reverse, randomized 1:1. After both sequences, patients received maintenance nivolumab.

Documented treatment: randomized to nivolumab then ipilimumab (arm A) or the reverse (arm B). DNA-damaging chemotherapy had not been given to any patient beforehand. From thawed PBMCs, live CD3+CD8+ cells negative for CD19 and CD56 were sorted. Germline V CDR1 and CDR2: MNHEY, SVGAGI. CDR3 length: 12 residues. Trimming took off 0 bases at V and 5 bases at J, with 3 bases between the two ends. Profiling relied on immunoSEQ multiplex PCR, and the TCRdb table lists in-frame clones only, not all of them. This sample has about 5,100 clones; roughly 76% occur once, and the top ten carry almost 55%. This chain joins TRBV6-5 and TRBJ2-3; no clear D gene. The source was CD8+ T cells sorted from blood (inferred from file names), collected from a patient given nivolumab and ipilimumab in sequence. The receptor was derived from a human patient with melanoma. Some clones in this sample may be carry-over from other donors' samples. In DNA form, the CDR3 reads TGTGCCAGCAGTTACTCCGGAGATACGCAGTATTTT. Its translation is CASSYSGDTQYF.